Below are 21 T cell receptor beta chains sequenced from a single sample in a study of Ad26.COV2.S vaccination and SARS-CoV-2 variants. Treatment noted: roughly 18 received Ad26.COV2.S at low or high dose, single or two shots; about 5 received placebo; per-sample allocation not given. Day 63 following the first vaccine or placebo injection was when the samples were taken. The data were produced by immunoSEQ multiplex PCR, yet TCRdb's version contains in-frame clones alone and is incomplete. The table has more than 250,000 clones, around 87% seen once. Sequenced material: peripheral blood, taken in a trial of Ad26.COV2.S vaccine versus placebo. Every receptor here comes from a person between 18 and 65 years old who received the Ad26.COV2.S COVID-19 vaccine or a placebo.

The rearrangement joins TRBV9 to TRBJ2-3; 8 bases agree with TRBD2. CDR3 length equals 16 residues. Trimming at V came to 1 base and at J to 1 base, leaving 5 bases not matched to a gene. Germline CDR1 is SGDLS and CDR2 is YYNGEE. The CDR3 nucleotides are TGTGCCAGCAGCGTAATCTCGGGGGGGGGCACAGATACGCAGTATTTT. Translation: CASSVISGGGTDTQYF.

The chain is built from TRBV27 and TRBJ2-6; D is perhaps TRBD1 (5 bases). CDR1 and CDR2 (germline): MNHEY, SMNVEV (reference sequence). This CDR3 is 18 amino acids long. Between the trimmed V and J ends, which lost 3 bases and 0 bases, there was a span of 15 bases. The CDR3 spells CASSFYYDRRSGANVLTF. In DNA form, the CDR3 reads TGTGCCAGCAGTTTTTATTATGACAGACGCTCTGGGGCCAACGTCCTGACTTTC.

The rearrangement uses TRBV7-6 and TRBJ1-6; the D is unclear. CDR1 and CDR2 (germline): SGHVS, FNYEAQ. Trimming cost V 2 bases and J 7 bases, with 9 bases left between them. The CDR3 length is 14 residues. DNA of the CDR3: TGTGCCAGCAGCTTATGGGAAACCAATTCACCCCTCCACTTT. Its protein product is CASSLWETNSPLHF.

This clone has a handful of counts. The chain employs TRBV4-1 and TRBJ1-5; TRBD1 aligns across 8 bases. Germline-derived CDR1 and CDR2 are MGHRA and YSYEKL. The V segment lost 4 bases and the J segment 6 bases; nucleotides outside the gene matches: 8. There are 15 residues in the CDR3. CDR3 sequence reads: CASSPSSGGGQPQHF. The CDR3 DNA reads as TGCGCCAGCAGCCCCTCTTCAGGGGGCGGTCAGCCCCAGCATTTT.

The CDR3, as DNA: TGTGCCAGCAGCTTCGGACAGGGGGTTGGAAACACCATATATTTT. This codes for CASSFGQGVGNTIYF. The chain recombines TRBV11-3 with TRBJ1-3, with 10 bases identical to TRBD1. V was clipped by 3 bases and J by 3 bases; unmatched bases: 2. Germline lookup yields CDR1 SGHNT and CDR2 YENEEA. CDR3 length equals 15 residues.

The chain uses TRBV3-1 (or the pseudogene TRBV3-2) and TRBJ1-1; 8 bases line up with TRBD1. The V and J ends lost 4 bases and 0 bases, in that order; junction bases with no gene match: 10. This CDR3 contains 17 residues. Germline V gene data show CDR1 as LGHDT and CDR2 as YNNKEL (reference sequence). The CDR3, as DNA: TGTGCCAGCAGCCCCACCGGACAGGGCGGGATGAACACTGAAGCTTTCTTT. This gives the protein CASSPTGQGGMNTEAFF.

The chain carries TRBV6-5 and TRBJ1-6; D is undetermined. The ends were cut back, 0 bases at V and 8 bases at J, with 8 bases in the middle. Germline values: CDR1 MNHEY, CDR2 SVGAGI. CDR3 length equals 14 residues. The CDR3 is CASSYSAQDSPLHF. The CDR3, as DNA: TGTGCCAGCAGTTACTCGGCTCAGGATTCACCCCTCCACTTT.

The chain links TRBV6-1 to TRBJ2-7; no definite D call. The CDR3 has 11 amino acids. The V end lost 3 bases, the J end lost 2 bases, and 2 bases lay between the germline ends. Looked up from germline, CDR1 is MNHNS and CDR2 is SASEGT. The CDR3 sequence is CASSDPYEQYF. CDR3 DNA sequence: TGTGCCAGCAGTGACCCCTACGAGCAGTACTTC.

The gene calls are TRBV7-9 and TRBJ2-5; tentatively, D is TRBD1 or TRBD2 (6 bases each). Trimming removed 5 bases at V and 5 bases at J, with 12 bases between. Germline loops: CDR1 SEHNR, CDR2 FQNEAQ (reference sequence). The CDR3 consists of 13 residues. The DNA for the CDR3 is TGTGCCAGCAGCAGGGGGGTTCCCGAGACCCAGTACTTC. It translates to CASSRGVPETQYF.

This clone was counted between two and nine times. J is TRBJ1-1 and V is TRBV18, with D maybe TRBD1 (5 bases). V lost 2 bases and J lost 5, with 18 bases in between. The CDR3 sequence is 16 residues long. Looked up from germline, CDR1 is KGHSH and CDR2 is LQKENI. CDR3 region: CASSPGHHTRETEAFF. DNA for the CDR3: TGTGCCAGCTCACCAGGACACCATACAAGAGAGACTGAAGCTTTCTTT.

This sequence joins TRBV18 and TRBJ1-1, with TRBD1 as a possible D gene (5 bases). The CDR3 has 16 amino acids. Trimming pared 3 bases from V and 4 bases from J, leaving 18 bases between. Germline V gives CDR1 KGHSH, CDR2 LQKENI. This chain's CDR3 is CASSPLGARAGTEAFF. CDR3 bases: TGTGCCAGCTCACCCCTCGGAGCCAGGGCGGGCACTGAAGCTTTCTTT. Drawing the rest from reference TRBV18 and TRBJ1-1, the complete variable domain is NAGVMQNPRHLVRRRGQEARLRCSPMKGHSHVYWYRQLPEEGLKFMVYLQKENIIDESGMPKERFSAEFPKEGPSILRIQQVVRGDSAAYFCASSPLGARAGTEAFFGQGTRLTVV.

The chain combines TRBV19 with TRBJ2-7; perhaps D is TRBD1 or TRBD2 (5 bases each). Trimming took 1 base from V and 4 from J, leaving 11 bases between them. Germline assignment: CDR1 LNHDA and CDR2 SQIVND (reference sequence). The CDR3 runs to 14 residues. CDR3 in DNA: TGTGCCAGTAGTATAGCGGGACCTCAATACGAGCAGTACTTC. Residues: CASSIAGPQYEQYF. Combining the CDR3 with reference TRBV19 and TRBJ2-7 gives the whole variable domain DGGITQSPKYLFRKEGQNVTLSCEQNLNHDAMYWYRQDPGQGLRLIYYSQIVNDFQKGDIAEGYSVSREKKESFPLTVTSAQKNPTAFYLCASSIAGPQYEQYFGPGTRLTVT.

The J gene is TRBJ2-7, the V gene TRBV27; 7 bases line up with TRBD2. The CDR3 consists of 16 residues. Germline assignment: CDR1 MNHEY and CDR2 SMNVEV (reference sequence). V trimming: 5 bases; J trimming: 0 bases; junction bases outside the gene matches: 10. CDR3 in DNA: TGTGCCAGCAGTAAGGGACTAACCTTGAGCTCCTACGAGCAGTACTTC. Its protein is CASSKGLTLSSYEQYF.

V usage is TRBV27 and J usage is TRBJ2-2, with a weak D call TRBD2 (6 bases). V was shortened by 4 bases and J by 3 bases, with 9 bases between the two germline ends. Germline CDR1 reads MNHEY; CDR2 reads SMNVEV (reference sequence). The CDR3 is 14 amino acids. In DNA, the CDR3 is TGTGCCAGCAGTTCGGACTACGACACCGGGGAGCTGTTTTTT. Amino acids: CASSSDYDTGELFF.

Comment on this clone: The junction shows a germline mismatch at one end, possibly a read error. CDR3 nucleotides: TGTGCCAGCGCACCACGCTCGGGGGCTTGGGAAAAACTGTTTTTT. The encoded protein is CASAPRSGAWEKLFF. This chain joins TRBV18 and TRBJ1-4; TRBD1 is a possible D gene (6 bases). Per germline, CDR1 KGHSH and CDR2 LQKENI. The CDR3 has 15 amino acids.

This sequence joins TRBV19 and TRBJ2-3; the D gene is possibly TRBD1 (6 bases). This CDR3 region has 16 residues. Germline CDR1 LNHDA, CDR2 SQIVND (reference sequence). V lost 5 bases and J 2 bases, leaving 17 bases between the germline ends. CDR3 sequence (DNA): TGTGCCAGTAGTCCTACACAGGGTACCTACACAGATACGCAGTATTTT. Translation: CASSPTQGTYTDTQYF.

The chain employs TRBV7-9 and TRBJ1-5; a possible D gene is TRBD1 (6 bases). The germline gives CDR1 SEHNR, CDR2 FQNEAQ (reference sequence). V lost 5 bases and J lost 6, with 38 bases in between. The CDR3 runs to 22 residues. The CDR3, as DNA: TGTGCCAGCAGCATAAACCCCCACCCGTCACCCTGTTTAAGGGGGATGGTTCAGCCCCAGCATTTT. Its protein is CASSINPHPSPCLRGMVQPQHF.

The rearrangement links TRBV11-2 to TRBJ1-2; D is unclear. Looked up from germline, CDR1 is SGHAT and CDR2 is FQNNGV. V was pared by 6 bases and J by 6 bases, with 23 bases between. CDR3 length equals 16 residues. The CDR3 region has the DNA TGTGCCAGCAGACCCTCGGCGGGGAGGCGGATCGATGGCTACACCTTC. This encodes CASRPSAGRRIDGYTF.

This sequence joins TRBV7-2 and TRBJ1-1; D is undetermined. The V end was cut by 3 bases, the J end by 4 bases, with 9 bases between. Looked up from germline, CDR1 is SGHTA and CDR2 is FQGNSA. CDR3 length: 13 amino acids. The CDR3 is CASSLELGTEAFF. The CDR3 nucleotides read TGTGCCAGCAGCTTGGAACTGGGCACTGAAGCTTTCTTT.

The chain couples TRBV6-1 to TRBJ2-7; TRBD2 is a possible D gene (7 bases). Looked up from germline, CDR1 is MNHNS and CDR2 is SASEGT. V lost 4 bases and J 2 bases, leaving 18 bases between the germline ends. The CDR3 extends over 16 amino acids. CDR3 residues: CASSALEGGNPYEQYF. The CDR3 DNA reads TGTGCCAGCAGTGCCCTGGAGGGGGGGAACCCCTACGAGCAGTACTTC.

The chain links TRBV27 to TRBJ2-1, with a weak D call TRBD1 (6 bases). CDR3 length equals 13 residues. CDR1 is MNHEY, CDR2 SMNVEV, per germline (reference sequence). Trimming left V 5 bases short and J 13 bases short, with 18 bases between. The CDR3 protein is CASSESQGPDQFF. The DNA for the CDR3 is TGTGCCAGCAGTGAAAGCCAGGGGCCCGACCAGTTCTTC.